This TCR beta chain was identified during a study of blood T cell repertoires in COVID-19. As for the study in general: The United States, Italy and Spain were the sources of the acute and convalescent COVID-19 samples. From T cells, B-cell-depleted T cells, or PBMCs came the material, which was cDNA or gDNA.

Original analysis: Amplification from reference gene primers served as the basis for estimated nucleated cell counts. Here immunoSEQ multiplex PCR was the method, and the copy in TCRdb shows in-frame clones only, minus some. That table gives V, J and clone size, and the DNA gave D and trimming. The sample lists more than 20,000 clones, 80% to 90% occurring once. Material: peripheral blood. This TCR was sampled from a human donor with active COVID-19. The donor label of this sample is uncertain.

CDR3 protein: CASSPQGGQGANEQFF. In DNA, the CDR3 is TGTGCCAGTAGTCCCCAGGGGGGACAGGGGGCTAATGAGCAGTTCTTC. The chain joins TRBV19 to TRBJ2-1; 12 positions match TRBD1. Losses at the gene ends were 5 bases for V and 7 bases for J; bases not matched to a gene: 9. The V gene's germline CDR1 is LNHDA and CDR2 SQIVND (reference sequence). The CDR3 is 16 amino acids.